These 19 T cell receptor beta chains originate from one sample sequenced in a study of post-analysis software for immune sequencing data. General study points: TRBV5-6, TRBV5-1 and TRBV20-1 belonged to a set of five TRBV segments that were more frequent in patients than controls.

Prepared TCR beta cDNA libraries contained unique molecular identifiers. TCRdb reprocessed the PCR reads via MiXCR and lists one record per CDR3 protein. The sample comprises hundreds of thousands of distinct CDR3 sequences, just under 30% of which are singletons, and around 0.56% rests with the top ten. For these TCRs, the target antigens are not known. The sequenced sample was blood. The origin of the receptors is a girl aged 5 to 17 with multiple sclerosis.

This clonotype was detected a few times. The chain is built from TRBV15 and TRBJ2-1, with TRBD2 matching over 11 bases. V lost 5 bases to trimming and J lost 9 bases; unmatched junction nucleotides: 6. The germline gives CDR1 LNHNV, CDR2 YYDKDF (reference sequence). CDR3 length: 14 residues. CDR3 in amino acids: CATSVAGGPSEQFF. The CDR3, as DNA: TGTGCCACCAGCGTAGCGGGGGGGCCCTCTGAGCAGTTCTTC. Variable domain in full (rest from reference TRBV15 and TRBJ2-1): DAMVIQNPRYQVTQFGKPVTLSCSQTLNHNVMYWYQQKSSQAPKLLFHYYDKDFNNEADTPDNFQSRRPNTSFCFLDIRSPGLGDTAMYLCATSVAGGPSEQFFGPGTRLTVL.

The genes are TRBV12-3 or TRBV12-4 and TRBJ2-3; D is perhaps TRBD1 (6 bases). Trimming shortened V by 4 bases and J by 2 bases, and 10 bases separated the two germline ends. The CDR3 runs 14 residues. The CDR3 spells CASSWNRVTDTQYF. In DNA form, the CDR3 reads TGTGCCAGCAGTTGGAACAGGGTCACAGATACGCAGTATTTT.

The chain employs TRBV28 and TRBJ2-1; D is possibly TRBD2 (6 bases). V dropped 5 bases and J dropped 6 bases, with 11 bases sitting between them. Germline CDR1 is MDHEN and CDR2 is SYDVKM. CDR3 length: 13 residues. In DNA, the CDR3 is TGTGCCAGCAGTGGGGTGGGAGGCAATGAGCAGTTCTTC. This encodes CASSGVGGNEQFF.

The chain couples TRBV12-3 or TRBV12-4 to TRBJ1-2, with D maybe TRBD1 (5 bases). V lost 3 bases to trimming and J lost 2 bases, with 13 bases between them. This CDR3 contains 15 residues. As DNA, the CDR3 is TGTGCCAGCAGTTTGCGAATCGAGGGGAACTATGGCTACACCTTC. Amino acids: CASSLRIEGNYGYTF.

The rearrangement links TRBV20-1 to TRBJ2-1; D might be TRBD1 or TRBD2, each matching 6 bases. The CDR3 contains 15 residues. Germline V gives CDR1 DFQATT, CDR2 SNEGSKA (reference sequence). With 5 bases removed from V and 2 bases from J, the gap between germline ends came to 16 bases. CDR3 nucleotides: TGCAGTGCTGCGGCTCCCGGGGGCCCCTACAATGAGCAGTTCTTC. Protein product: CSAAAPGGPYNEQFF.

Only a few counts were recorded for this clonotype. The rearrangement uses TRBV11-2 and TRBJ2-3; 7 nucleotides agree with TRBD2. CDR3 length: 15 amino acids. From germline, CDR1 is SGHAT and CDR2 FQNNGV. The V segment lost 5 bases and the J segment 4 bases; nucleotides outside the gene matches: 9. This chain's CDR3 is CASSLGLVTPDTQYF. The CDR3 DNA sequence: TGTGCCAGCAGCCTAGGACTAGTTACTCCAGATACGCAGTATTTT. The whole variable domain, remainder taken from reference TRBV11-2 and TRBJ2-3, is EAGVAQSPRYKIIEKRQSVAFWCNPISGHATLYWYQQILGQGPKLLIQFQNNGVVDDSQLPKDRFSAERLKGVDSTLKIQPAKLEDSAVYLCASSLGLVTPDTQYFGPGTRLTVL.

The chain couples TRBV29-1 to TRBJ2-7; D call uncertain. V lost 6 bases and J 7 bases, leaving 13 bases between the germline ends. CDR1 and CDR2 from the germline V gene are SQVTM and ANQGSEA. The CDR3 runs to 11 residues. The chain's CDR3 is CSVGLGEEQYF. The CDR3 region has the DNA TGCAGCGTGGGGTTGGGTGAGGAGCAGTACTTC.

V gene TRBV4-3 combines with J gene TRBJ2-7, with D perhaps matching TRBD2 (6 bases). The V end was cut by 4 bases, the J end by 2 bases, with 18 bases between. This CDR3 region has 16 residues. Germline-derived CDR1 and CDR2 are LGHNA and YSLEER. CDR3 protein: CASSPAVRDRAYEQYF. In DNA form, the CDR3 reads TGCGCCAGCAGCCCCGCGGTGCGGGATAGGGCCTACGAGCAGTACTTC.

V usage is TRBV28 and J usage is TRBJ2-7; 7 bases map to TRBD1. The better agreement between TRBJ2-4 and the DNA end casts doubt on the J call. Germline V gene lookup returns CDR1 MDHEN and CDR2 SYDVKM. The CDR3 is 13 amino acids. CDR3 residues: CASSLTGFGIQYF. In nucleotides, the CDR3 is TGTGCCAGCAGCCTGACAGGGTTTGGCATTCAGTACTTC.

CDR3 DNA sequence: TGTGCCAGCAGTGTAGGGACAGACACAGATACGCAGTATTTT. Its translation: CASSVGTDTDTQYF. The V and J genes are TRBV6-1 and TRBJ2-3; 7 bases match TRBD1. This CDR3 has 14 residues. V lost 4 bases, J lost 2 bases, and 3 bases stayed unmatched. Germline CDR1 reads MNHNS; CDR2 reads SASEGT.

This clonotype was observed at least ten times. The chain couples TRBV6-5 to TRBJ2-7; D might be TRBD1 (5 bases). The CDR3 sequence is 16 residues long. Deletions cut 6 bases from V and 0 bases from J, with 18 bases between. Germline loops: CDR1 MNHEY, CDR2 SVGAGI. The CDR3 nucleotides read TGTGCCAGCAGGACTTCAGGGTCCCAGAGCTCCTACGAGCAGTACTTC. Translated, it gives CASRTSGSQSSYEQYF.

The CDR3 reads CASSLGSWQGATEAFF. CDR3 nucleotides: TGTGCCAGCAGCTTAGGGTCGTGGCAGGGGGCCACTGAAGCTTTCTTT. The chain joins TRBV7-9 to TRBJ1-1, with 8 bases lining up with TRBD1. This CDR3 spans 16 amino acids. Trimming took 1 base from V and 4 from J; bases not matched to a gene: 8. Germline assignment: CDR1 SEHNR and CDR2 FQNEAQ (reference sequence).

This chain links TRBV14 with TRBJ1-6; D unclear. Germline V gene lookup returns CDR1 SGHDN and CDR2 FVKESK. V dropped 5 bases and J dropped 7 bases, with 15 bases sitting between them. The CDR3 spans 15 residues. CDR3 region: CASSYIGLHNSPLHF. The CDR3 nucleotides are TGTGCCAGCAGCTACATAGGACTCCACAATTCACCCCTCCACTTT.

This clonotype was observed a handful of times. The chain is built from TRBV7-2 and TRBJ2-1; 8 bases fit TRBD2. In germline, CDR1 is SGHTA, CDR2 FQGNSA. CDR3 size: 15 residues. Trimming removed 0 bases from V and 3 bases from J; junction bases left unmatched: 1. CDR3 residues: CASSLAAGGYNEQFF. Here the CDR3 DNA reads TGTGCCAGCAGCTTAGCGGCGGGAGGCTACAATGAGCAGTTCTTC.

This clonotype was seen a few times. The rearrangement links TRBV6-6 to TRBJ2-3, with 7 nucleotides matching TRBD1. The CDR3 covers 15 residues. Germline CDR1 and CDR2: MNHNY and SVGAGI (reference sequence). J was trimmed by 1 base and V by 6 bases; bases with no gene match: 7. This chain's CDR3 is CASRSGTVGTDTQYF. CDR3 nucleotide sequence: TGTGCCAGCAGGAGTGGGACAGTCGGCACAGATACGCAGTATTTT.

This clonotype was seen more than once but under ten times. This rearrangement joins TRBV6-5 to TRBJ2-4, with 8 bases aligning to TRBD1. The J call may be mistaken, given a closer DNA end match to TRBJ2-7. The CDR3 has 14 amino acids. The germline V gene encodes CDR1 MNHEY and CDR2 SVGAGI. CDR3: CASTKGQEFSEQYF. DNA for the CDR3: TGTGCCAGCACCAAGGGACAGGAGTTCAGCGAGCAGTACTTC.

In its sample, this clonotype was seen a few times. The V call is TRBV15, the J call TRBJ1-1; D not certain. Trimming took off 8 bases at V and 3 bases at J, with 13 bases between the two ends. CDR1 is LNHNV, CDR2 YYDKDF, per germline (reference sequence). The CDR3 sequence is 13 residues long. CDR3: CATARGPDTEAFF. The CDR3 nucleotides read TGTGCCACCGCCCGAGGGCCCGACACTGAAGCTTTCTTT.

The chain couples TRBV21-1 to TRBJ2-5; TRBD2, the table's D call, was not compared with the DNA. TRBV21-1 is reported as a pseudogene. This CDR3 comprises 16 residues. The CDR3 loop is CASSKGESGGWTSQYF. The CDR3 bases are TGTGCCAGCAGCAAAGGCGAGAGCGGGGGGTGGACCTCGCAGTACTTC.

This clonotype turned up a few times. The chain is built from TRBV25-1 and TRBJ2-1; 12 bases fit TRBD2. CDR3 length: 15 residues. Germline V CDR1 and CDR2: MGHDK, SYGVNS. J gave up 7 bases and V 3 bases, and 4 bases lay outside the gene matches. The CDR3 coding sequence is TGTGCCAGCAGTGATTCCGGGACTAGCGGGAATGAGCAGTTCTTC. Translated: CASSDSGTSGNEQFF.